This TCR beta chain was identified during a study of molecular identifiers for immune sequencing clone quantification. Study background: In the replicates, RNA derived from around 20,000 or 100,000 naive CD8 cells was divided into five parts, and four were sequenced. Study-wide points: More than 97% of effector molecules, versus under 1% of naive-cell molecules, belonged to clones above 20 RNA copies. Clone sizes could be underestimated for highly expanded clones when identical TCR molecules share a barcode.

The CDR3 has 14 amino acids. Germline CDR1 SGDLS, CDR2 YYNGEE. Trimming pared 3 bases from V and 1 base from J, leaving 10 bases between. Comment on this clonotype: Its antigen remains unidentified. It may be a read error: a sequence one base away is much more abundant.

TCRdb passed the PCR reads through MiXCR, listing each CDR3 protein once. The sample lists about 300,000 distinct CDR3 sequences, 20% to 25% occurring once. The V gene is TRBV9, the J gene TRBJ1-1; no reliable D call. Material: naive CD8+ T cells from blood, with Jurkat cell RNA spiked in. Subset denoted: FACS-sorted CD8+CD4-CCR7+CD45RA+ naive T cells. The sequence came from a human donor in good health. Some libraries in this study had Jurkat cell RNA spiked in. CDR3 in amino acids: CASSAEFENTEAFF. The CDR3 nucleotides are TGTGCCAGCAGCGCAGAGTTCGAGAACACTGAAGCTTTCTTT. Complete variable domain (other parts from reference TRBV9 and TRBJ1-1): DSGVTQTPKHLITATGQRVTLRCSPRSGDLSVYWYQQSLDQGLQFLIQYYNGEERAKGNILERFSAQQFPDLHSELNLSSLELGDSALYFCASSAEFENTEAFFGQGTRLTVV.